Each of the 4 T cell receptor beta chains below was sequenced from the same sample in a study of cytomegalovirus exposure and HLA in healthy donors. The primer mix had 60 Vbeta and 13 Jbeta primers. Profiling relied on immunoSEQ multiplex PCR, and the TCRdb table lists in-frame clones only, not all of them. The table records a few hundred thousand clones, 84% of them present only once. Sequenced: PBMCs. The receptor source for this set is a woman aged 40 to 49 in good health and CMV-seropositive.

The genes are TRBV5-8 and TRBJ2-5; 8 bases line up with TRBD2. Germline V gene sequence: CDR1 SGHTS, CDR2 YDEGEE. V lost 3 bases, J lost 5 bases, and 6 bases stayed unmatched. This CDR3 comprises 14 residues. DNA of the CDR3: TGTGCCAGCAGCTCGTGGACTAGCTTGGAGACCCAGTACTTC. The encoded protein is CASSSWTSLETQYF.

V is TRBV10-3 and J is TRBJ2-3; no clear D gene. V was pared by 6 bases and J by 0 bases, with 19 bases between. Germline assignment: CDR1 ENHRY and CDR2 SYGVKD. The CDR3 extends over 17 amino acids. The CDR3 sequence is CAISGNRRSTSTDTQYF. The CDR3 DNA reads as TGTGCCATCAGCGGTAACCGACGCTCGACTAGCACAGATACGCAGTATTTT.

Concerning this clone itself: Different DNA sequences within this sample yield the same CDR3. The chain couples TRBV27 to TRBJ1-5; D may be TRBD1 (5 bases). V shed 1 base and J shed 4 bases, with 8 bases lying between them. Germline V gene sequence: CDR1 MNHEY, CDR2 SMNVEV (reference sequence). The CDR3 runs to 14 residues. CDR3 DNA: TGTGCCAGCAGTTTATGGGGGGGTAATCAGCCCCAGCATTTT. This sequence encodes CASSLWGGNQPQHF.

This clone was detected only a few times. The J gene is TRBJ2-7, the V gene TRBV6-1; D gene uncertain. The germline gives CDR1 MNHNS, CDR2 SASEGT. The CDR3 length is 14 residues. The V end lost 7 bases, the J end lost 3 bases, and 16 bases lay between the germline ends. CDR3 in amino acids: CASTQDMGVYEQYF. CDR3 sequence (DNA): TGTGCCAGCACCCAAGACATGGGCGTCTACGAGCAGTACTTC.